The clone carrying this T cell receptor beta chain was observed once. Its antigen is currently unknown. These data come from a study of tumor-infiltrating lymphocytes in primary liver carcinoma. Study information: Staging of the tumors gave T1-T3 N0M0, with widths of roughly 4 to 11 cm.

DNA and RNA were both co-extracted from roughly 18-30 mg of bulk tissue that had not been sorted. The patients lived with chronic HBV infection and had not yet received any treatment. Germline assignment: CDR1 SEHNR and CDR2 FQNEAQ (reference sequence). Trimming took 3 bases from V and 5 from J; bases not matched to a gene: 16. CDR3 size: 18 residues. Broader study findings: The 250 largest clones made up significantly more of tumor than blood repertoires (p = 0.039).

cDNA specific to TCR beta was made from 500 to 650 ng of total RNA, with a constant-region primer employed for priming. What produced the TCR beta libraries was three nested multiplex PCR rounds using slightly modified ARM-PCR. The first two PCR rounds used TRBV1-TRBV30 primers with a Cbeta primer, 9 to 10 cycles each. TCRdb processed the multiplex PCR reads anew with MiXCR; each CDR3 protein has one entry. The sample includes about 120,000 distinct CDR3 sequences, under 70% of them seen just once. The sequencing sample was made of tumor-adjacent normal liver tissue. The clonotype was recovered from a woman aged 60-70 years with primary liver carcinoma and hepatitis B virus infection. The chain carries TRBV7-9 and TRBJ2-1, with 7 bases lining up with TRBD2. The CDR3 protein is CASSFSTSWWRTHNEQFF. DNA for the CDR3: TGTGCCAGCAGCTTTTCGACTAGCTGGTGGCGAACTCACAATGAGCAGTTCTTC.